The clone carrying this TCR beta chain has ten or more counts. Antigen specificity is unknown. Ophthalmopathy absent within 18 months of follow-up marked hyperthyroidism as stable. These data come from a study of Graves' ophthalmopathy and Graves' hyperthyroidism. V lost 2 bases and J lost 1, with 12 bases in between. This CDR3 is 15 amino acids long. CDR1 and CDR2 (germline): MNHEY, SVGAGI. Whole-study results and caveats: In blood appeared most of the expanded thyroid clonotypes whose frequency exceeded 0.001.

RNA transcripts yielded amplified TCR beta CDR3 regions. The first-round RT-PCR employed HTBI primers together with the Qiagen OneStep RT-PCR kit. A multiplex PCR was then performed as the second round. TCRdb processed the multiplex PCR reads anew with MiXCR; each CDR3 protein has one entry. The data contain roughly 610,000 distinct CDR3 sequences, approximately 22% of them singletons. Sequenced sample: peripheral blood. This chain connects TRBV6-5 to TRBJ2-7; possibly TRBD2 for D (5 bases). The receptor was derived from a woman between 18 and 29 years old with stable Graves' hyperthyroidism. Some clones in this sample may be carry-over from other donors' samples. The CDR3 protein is CASSYIREGSYEQYF. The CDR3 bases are TGTGCCAGCAGTTACATTCGCGAGGGATCCTACGAGCAGTACTTC.